Presented here are 4 T cell receptor beta chains from one specimen sequenced in a study of tumor-infiltrating lymphocytes in primary liver carcinoma. cDNA specific to TCR beta was made from 450 to 650 ng of total RNA, with a constant-region primer employed for priming. ARM-PCR, slightly modified, supplied the TCR beta libraries through three nested multiplex PCR rounds. The first two PCR rounds used TRBV1-TRBV30 primers with a Cbeta primer, roughly 10 cycles each. TCRdb recomputed calls from the multiplex PCR reads with MiXCR, one row per CDR3 protein. Of fewer than 200,000 distinct CDR3 sequences in the sample, 70% to 90% were seen once. From unsorted bulk tissue weighing about 18-30 mg, DNA and RNA were co-extracted. Sequences were obtained from tumor tissue from primary liver carcinoma. Receptors originate from a man aged 40-50 years with primary liver carcinoma and hepatitis B virus infection.

Notes on this clonotype: Without the conserved terminal phenylalanine or tryptophan, this CDR3 likely stems from a read error. This chain connects TRBV5-1 to TRBJ2-3; tentatively, D is TRBD2 (6 bases). Looked up from germline, CDR1 is SGHRS and CDR2 is YFSETQ. The CDR3 sequence is 13 residues long. V was clipped by 1 base and J by 6 bases, with 9 bases between them. The CDR3 loop reads CASSLWGRDTQYS. CDR3 in DNA: TGCGCCAGCAGCTTGTGGGGGAGGGATACGCAGTATTCT.

As for this clonotype: A much larger clone lies a single base off, so this may be a read error. The rearrangement links TRBV15 to TRBJ2-7, with D possibly called TRBD1 or TRBD2 (5 bases each). The CDR3 is made up of 13 amino acids. With 8 bases removed from V and 3 bases from J, the gap between germline ends came to 14 bases. Germline lookup yields CDR1 LNHNV and CDR2 YYDKDF (reference sequence). CDR3 nucleotide sequence: TGTGCCACCGGGGGAGATAGTCTCTACGAGCAGTACTTC. Translating it yields CATGGDSLYEQYF.

Worth noting for this clonotype: The junction differs from germline at one of its ends, possibly a read error. The chain uses TRBV4-3 and TRBJ1-4; tentatively, D is TRBD1 (5 bases). Germline V gene data show CDR1 as LGHNA and CDR2 as YSLEER. CDR3 size: 16 residues. This CDR3 is CTSNQDLRGRNEKLFF. DNA for the CDR3: TGCACCAGCAACCAAGATCTTAGGGGACGAAATGAAAAACTGTTTTTT.

The chain employs TRBV20-1 and TRBJ1-2; D is perhaps TRBD1 (5 bases). This CDR3 comprises 12 residues. Germline V gene lookup returns CDR1 DFQATT and CDR2 SNEGSKA (reference sequence). This CDR3 is CGGESAHYGYTF. The CDR3 DNA sequence: TGCGGAGGGGAGTCAGCGCACTATGGCTACACCTTC.